These T cell receptor beta chains were read from a single sample in a study of blood T cell repertoires in COVID-19. Using immunoSEQ multiplex PCR, the repertoire was profiled, and TCRdb retains in-frame clones only, with some absent. The table includes approximately 99,000 clones, more than 70% detected once. Sequencing used peripheral blood. The receptor set was obtained from a woman aged 55-70 years in a cohort sampled during active or convalescent COVID-19. CDR3s include the opening cysteine and the closing phenylalanine or tryptophan. The D gene is left open where the match is weak. Clone size is given for some rows only: seen once, a few or many times, or a class if the clone is expanded.

CASGTSDTDTQYF TGCGCCAGCGGGACTAGCGATACAGATACGCAGTATTTT TRBV4-1 TRBD2 few TRBJ2-3
CASKGDSPLHF TGTGCCAGCAAAGGAGATTCACCCCTCCACTTT TRBV2 NA NA TRBJ1-6
CASSPQRDEKLFF TGTGCCAGCTCACCACAGAGGGATGAAAAACTGTTTTTT TRBV18 NA NA TRBJ1-4
CAGGPVWREQYF TGCGCCGGAGGGCCCGTTTGGCGCGAGCAGTACTTC TRBV5-1 NA NA TRBJ2-7
CASSLELPQGARGYTF TGTGCCAGCAGTTTAGAGCTCCCCCAGGGGGCGAGGGGCTACACCTTC TRBV28 TRBD1 once TRBJ1-2
CASSIGSRQGYNSPLHF TGTGCCAGTAGTATAGGGTCGCGACAGGGGTATAATTCACCCCTCCACTTT TRBV19 TRBD1 once TRBJ1-6
CSVVLPGDNQPQHF TGCAGCGTTGTCCTTCCAGGGGACAATCAGCCCCAGCATTTT TRBV29-1 NA few TRBJ1-5
CASSKSGQSHYNEQFF TGTGCCAGCAGCAAATCCGGACAGTCTCACTACAATGAGCAGTTCTTC TRBV21-1 NA few TRBJ2-1
CASRRTGNYGYTF TGTGCCAGCAGGCGGACAGGGAACTATGGCTACACCTTC TRBV6-5 TRBD1 once TRBJ1-2
CASRKQDNYGYTF TGTGCCAGCAGGAAACAGGACAACTATGGCTACACCTTC TRBV28 NA NA TRBJ1-2
CASSGGLAAAGYEQYF TGTGCCAGCAGTGGCGGACTAGCGGCAGCAGGGTACGAGCAGTACTTC TRBV6-1 TRBD2 few TRBJ2-7
CASSQGTGAYSGNTIYF TGCGCCAGCAGCCAAGGGACAGGGGCATACTCTGGAAACACCATATATTTT TRBV4-1 TRBD1 NA TRBJ1-3
CASSQDHVGNEQFF TGTGCCAGCAGCCAAGATCACGTCGGGAATGAGCAGTTCTTC TRBV3-1/TRBV3-2 NA once TRBJ2-1
CASSSGQGPTEAFF TGTGCCAGCAGCTCGGGACAGGGGCCCACTGAAGCTTTCTTT TRBV7-9 TRBD1 NA TRBJ1-1
CASSLNPGLFLSGANVLTF TGTGCCAGCAGCTTAAATCCGGGACTTTTCTTGTCTGGGGCCAACGTCCTGACTTTC TRBV7-8 NA NA TRBJ2-6
CASNRDSRSYEQYF TGCGCCAGCAACCGGGACAGCAGATCCTACGAGCAGTACTTC TRBV5-1 TRBD1 NA TRBJ2-7
CASGQYSNQPQHF TGTGCCAGCGGACAGTATAGCAATCAGCCCCAGCATTTT TRBV7-8 NA NA TRBJ1-5
CAGTQGANTEAFF TGTGCCGGAACACAGGGAGCGAACACTGAAGCTTTCTTT TRBV2 NA once TRBJ1-1
CASSLSYNYGYTF TGTGCCAGCAGTCTCAGTTATAACTATGGCTACACCTTC TRBV12-3/TRBV12-4 NA NA TRBJ1-2
CAIREGGDTDTQYF TGTGCCATCAGGGAAGGGGGGGACACAGATACGCAGTATTTT TRBV10-3 NA NA TRBJ2-3
CASSLTSGRPSYEQYF TGTGCCAGCAGCTTAACTAGCGGGAGACCTTCCTACGAGCAGTACTTC TRBV7-2 TRBD2 NA TRBJ2-7
CASKGGGSSYNEQFF TGTGCCAGCAAGGGAGGGGGAAGCTCCTACAATGAGCAGTTCTTC TRBV28 NA once TRBJ2-1
CASSLTGTDYNEQFF TGCGCCAGCAGCTTGACCGGGACAGACTACAATGAGCAGTTCTTC TRBV5-1 TRBD1 once TRBJ2-1
CATSRRQGLPGTQYF TGTGCCACCAGTAGAAGACAGGGCCTTCCGGGGACCCAGTACTTC TRBV24-1 TRBD1 NA TRBJ2-5
CASILSGAGTQYF TGTGCCAGCATCCTTAGCGGGGCGGGGACCCAGTACTTC TRBV7-2 TRBD2 once TRBJ2-5
CASSLRAGQGMDEQFF TGTGCCAGCAGCTTAAGGGCGGGACAGGGTATGGATGAGCAGTTCTTC TRBV9 TRBD1 NA TRBJ2-1
CASSIPGQVSPAGNQPQHF TGTGCCAGCAGCATACCGGGACAGGTCTCCCCTGCGGGCAATCAGCCCCAGCATTTT TRBV21-1 NA NA TRBJ1-5
CASSYSRRSSGNTIYF TGTGCCAGCAGTTACTCGCGTCGATCCTCTGGAAACACCATATATTTT TRBV6-6 NA NA TRBJ1-3
CASSRSGGKQETQYF TGCGCCAGCAGCCGGTCGGGGGGCAAGCAAGAGACCCAGTACTTC TRBV4-1 NA NA TRBJ2-5
CASSPGASGGIYNEQFF TGTGCCAGCTCACCAGGGGCTAGCGGGGGTATCTACAATGAGCAGTTCTTC TRBV18 TRBD2 few TRBJ2-1
CSAGTGTGDYGYTF TGCAGCGCGGGGACAGGGACTGGGGACTATGGCTACACCTTC TRBV29-1 TRBD1 NA TRBJ1-2
CASGDYEQYF TGTGCCAGTGGAGACTACGAGCAGTACTTC TRBV19 NA many TRBJ2-7
CASSEYQEAFF TGTGCCAGCAGTGAATACCAGGAAGCTTTCTTT TRBV2 NA NA TRBJ1-1
CASSLRTGANGNSPLHF TGCGCCAGCAGCCTAAGGACAGGAGCAAATGGTAATTCACCCCTCCACTTT TRBV5-1 TRBD1 once TRBJ1-6
CASSPHGGEGYTF TGTGCCAGTAGTCCGCACGGCGGGGAAGGCTACACCTTC TRBV19 NA NA TRBJ1-2
CASSRGLAGSTDTQYF TGTGCCAGCAGCCGAGGACTAGCGGGTAGCACAGATACGCAGTATTTT TRBV3-1/TRBV3-2 TRBD2 once TRBJ2-3
CASGLATGILTGELFF TGTGCTAGTGGTTTGGCGACAGGGATTTTAACCGGGGAGCTGTTTTTT TRBV12-5 TRBD1 NA TRBJ2-2
CASSPGTGGPNSPLHF TGTGCCAGCAGCCCGGGGACAGGCGGGCCTAATTCACCCCTCCACTTT TRBV7-9 TRBD1 NA TRBJ1-6
CASSSAAGTTGELFF TGTGCCAGCAGCTCCGCAGCGGGGACCACCGGGGAGCTGTTTTTT TRBV7-9 TRBD2 NA TRBJ2-2
CASSQGLAGSYEQYF TGTGCCAGCAGCCAAGGGCTAGCGGGGTCCTACGAGCAGTACTTC TRBV3-1/TRBV3-2 TRBD2 NA TRBJ2-7
CASSPPGERVNEQFF TGTGCCAGCAGTCCCCCAGGGGAGAGGGTCAATGAGCAGTTCTTC TRBV28 NA NA TRBJ2-1
CASGLGRSSGYTF TGTGCCAGTGGGTTGGGCCGTTCTTCGGGCTACACCTTC TRBV19 NA few TRBJ1-2
CASSVKAGNEKLFF TGTGCCAGCAGTGTCAAGGCAGGGAATGAAAAACTGTTTTTT TRBV2 NA NA TRBJ1-4
CASSQPHRLGTNYGYTF TGTGCCAGCAGCCAACCTCACAGGCTAGGAACTAACTATGGCTACACCTTC TRBV7-3 NA NA TRBJ1-2
CASYQRGTYEQYF TGTGCCAGCTACCAGCGGGGAACCTACGAGCAGTACTTC TRBV3-1/TRBV3-2 TRBD2 NA TRBJ2-7
CASSLGAGAITEAFF TGTGCCAGCAGCTTAGGGGCAGGGGCCATCACTGAAGCTTTCTTT TRBV7-9 NA NA TRBJ1-1
CASSERNTEAFF TGTGCCAGCAGTGAGAGGAACACTGAAGCTTTCTTT TRBV2 NA NA TRBJ1-1
CASSKASGLLYCGYTF TGTGCCAGCAGCAAAGCCTCAGGGCTCCTTTACTGTGGCTACACCTTC TRBV21-1 NA NA TRBJ1-2
CASSLAPDRLTDTQYF TGCGCCAGCAGCTTGGCCCCGGACAGGCTCACAGATACGCAGTATTTT TRBV5-1 TRBD1 NA TRBJ2-3
CASSIDRGNTEAFF TGTGCCAGCAGCATTGACAGGGGGAACACTGAAGCTTTCTTT TRBV7-8 TRBD1 NA TRBJ1-1
CASSHRGAPGVFF TGTGCCAGCAGCCATCGTGGGGCTCCGGGGGTGTTTTTT TRBV3-1/TRBV3-2 NA NA TRBJ1-4
CASSEGQPQETQYF TGCGCCAGCAGCGAGGGACAGCCACAAGAGACCCAGTACTTC TRBV5-1 TRBD1 NA TRBJ2-5
CASSPVTGQYNSPLHF TGTGCCAGCAGCCCTGTCACGGGACAGTATAATTCACCCCTCCACTTT TRBV14 TRBD1 NA TRBJ1-6
CASSIVGNEQFF TGTGCCAGTAGTATAGTCGGGAATGAGCAGTTCTTC TRBV19 NA NA TRBJ2-1
CASSQDGYGYTF TGTGCCAGCAGCCAGGATGGATATGGCTACACCTTC TRBV11-3 NA NA TRBJ1-2
CASRLQGGNQPQHF TGTGCCAGCAGGCTACAGGGGGGCAATCAGCCCCAGCATTTT TRBV28 TRBD1 NA TRBJ1-5
CASSYGGQGKETQYF TGTGCCAGCAGTTACGGGGGACAGGGAAAAGAGACCCAGTACTTC TRBV6-6 TRBD1 NA TRBJ2-5
CASSYSGSRHEKLFF TGTGCCAGCAGTTACTCCGGGTCAAGGCATGAAAAACTGTTTTTT TRBV6-5 NA NA TRBJ1-4
CASTPTGGIGDEQYF TGTGCCAGCACACCGACAGGGGGCATCGGGGACGAGCAGTACTTC TRBV3-1/TRBV3-2 TRBD1 NA TRBJ2-7